One and the same sample provided the 5 T cell receptor beta chains below, sequenced in a study of T cells after yellow fever vaccination. TCRdb used MiXCR to reprocess the 5' RACE reads, holding one entry per CDR3 protein. The table has some 250,000 distinct CDR3 sequences, more than 3.5% seen once; the top ten hold under 20%. This material consisted of PBMCs, taken 15 days after the yellow fever booster vaccination. All receptors come from a man younger than 30 who received the YFV17D yellow fever vaccine.

This chain joins TRBV6-5 and TRBJ1-6; a weak D match, TRBD1 (6 bases). There are 14 residues in the CDR3. The germline V gene has CDR1 MNHEY and CDR2 SVGAGI. The V gene lost 6 bases and the J gene lost 10 bases, with 16 bases spanning the gap. The CDR3, as DNA: TGTGCCAGCAGGAACAGGGACGCGCGGTCACCCCTCCACTTT. Residues: CASRNRDARSPLHF.

At least ten counts were recorded for this clonotype. V gene TRBV12-5 combines with J gene TRBJ2-5, with no clear D. CDR1 is LGHNT, CDR2 FRNRAP, per germline. The CDR3 runs to 13 residues. Trimming took off 4 bases at V and 5 bases at J, with 11 bases between the two ends. CDR3 amino acids: CASGSWTTETQYF. The CDR3, as DNA: TGTGCTAGTGGTTCCTGGACGACGGAGACCCAGTACTTC. Supplemented by reference TRBV12-5 and TRBJ2-5, the full variable domain reads DARVTQTPRHKVTEMGQEVTMRCQPILGHNTVFWYRQTMMQGLELLAYFRNRAPLDDSGMPKDRFSAEMPDATLATLKIQPSEPRDSAVYFCASGSWTTETQYFGPGTRLLVL.

This clonotype has at least ten counts. This chain links TRBV27 with TRBJ1-5; possibly TRBD1 for D (5 bases). Germline lookup yields CDR1 MNHEY and CDR2 SMNVEV (reference sequence). The CDR3 covers 16 residues. The ends were cut back, 5 bases at V and 5 bases at J, with 19 bases in the middle. Written as DNA, the CDR3 is TGTGCCAGCAGTAGTGCCCAGGGTACGGTATATCAGCCCCAGCATTTT. Translated: CASSSAQGTVYQPQHF.

This clonotype was counted ten times or more. V usage is TRBV6-2 or TRBV6-3 and J usage is TRBJ1-1, with TRBD1 as a possible D gene (5 bases). V lost 5 bases to trimming and J lost 2 bases, with 21 bases between them. Germline CDR1 MNHEY, CDR2 SVGEGT. The CDR3 runs to 17 residues. CDR3 loop: CASSKILVTGSNTEAFF. The CDR3 nucleotides read TGTGCCAGCAGTAAAATTCTGGTTACAGGCTCTAACACTGAAGCTTTCTTT.

This clonotype has ten or more counts. This chain uses TRBV20-1 with TRBJ2-7; D uncertain. Germline assignment: CDR1 DFQATT and CDR2 SNEGSKA (reference sequence). The germline V and J ends were trimmed by 2 bases and 7 bases, with 9 bases remaining between them. The CDR3 is 11 residues long. The CDR3 bases are TGCAGTGCTAGATGGGATTCAGAGCAGTACTTC. It encodes CSARWDSEQYF.